The T cell receptor beta chain described here comes from a study of monozygotic twins with inflammatory bowel disease (dated by TCRdb to between 2019 and 2020). As for the study more broadly: A total of roughly 28 monozygotic twin pairs were included in the full study, comprising nine German pairs (four IBD-concordant, five IBD-discordant) and 19 IBD-discordant Danish pairs. Within discordant pairs, disease-associated traits were sought mainly by comparing IBD patients with their genetically identical healthy co-twins. Each individual had, on average, about 151 000 unique TCRalpha sequences and 181 000 unique TCRbeta sequences available for analysis.

Library preparation used 5' RACE. The input for every TCR library was roughly 4,000 ng of total RNA. For each sample, cDNA synthesis with SMARTScribe reverse transcriptase was split into eight separate reactions. During cDNA synthesis, template switching was used to introduce unique molecular identifiers that contained a 6-nucleotide sample barcode. Two nested PCRs of approximately 16 and 9 cycles amplified the TCRalpha and TCRbeta cDNA, and bead purification followed each PCR. Before amplification, the cDNA was treated with uracil DNA-glycosylase and purified using the QIAquick PCR purification kit. In the second PCR, Illumina TruSeq-compatible adapters and sample-specific barcodes were added. Library quality and concentration were checked on TapeStation and Qubit, and libraries were pooled at about 5 ng each. Sequencing of the pooled libraries was done on an Illumina HiSeq2500 single-index Rapid Run using custom sequencing primers and 2 x 100 bp reads. From the authors' description of their analysis: MiGEC version 1.2.6 was used for UMI-based consensus assembly to correct PCR and sequencing errors. V(D)J alignment, clonotype assembly and CDR3 extraction were performed with MiXCR version 2.1.1. Gene usage, clonotype sharing and MAIT/NKT TCR abundance were normalised by analysing the top 1000, 10 000 and 20 000 clonotypes per sample. After downsampling to 27 000 UMIs, diversity was calculated as the inverse Simpson index using the vegan R package. Paired Mann-Whitney U tests on discordant twin pairs were used, with Benjamini-Hochberg multiple-testing correction. Reprocessed by TCRdb, the reads give a single entry per CDR3 protein sequence, without DNA. TCRdb assigned the V and J calls; the authors' analysis was not used. The data table for this sample lists about 450,000 distinct CDR3 sequences. About 2.2% of the sample goes to the ten largest clones.

From each donor, a roughly 2.6 ml peripheral blood sample was collected into PAXgene tubes and stored at -80 degrees C. Total RNA was isolated from whole blood with the PAXgene blood miRNA kit on an automated QIAcube, without T cell sorting. Peripheral blood from monozygotic twin pairs who were concordant or discordant for inflammatory bowel disease underwent deep TCRalpha and TCRbeta repertoire profiling using unique molecular barcoding. Smoking habits were recorded for all twin pairs, with individuals classified as current, former or never smokers. Paper-wide results and their limitations: Because patients received different immunosuppressive treatments, the repertoires may have picked up extra background noise and variability between individuals. Repertoire similarity did not differ between concordant and discordant twins, which could be due to limited statistical power. IBD patients had lower TCRbeta repertoire diversity, measured by the inverse Simpson index, than their healthy co-twins. The results gave no support for a single strong signal or clonotype linked to IBD. Different T cell subtypes could not be distinguished in the analysis. Fewer clonotypes were shared with other individuals by IBD patients than by healthy twins, most markedly in patients showing signs of disease activity.

CDR1 is given as KGHDR and CDR2 as SFDVKD, both from the germline V gene. The CDR3 measures 14 amino acids from cysteine to phenylalanine. This entry has no DNA. With regard to this clonotype: Its antigen target is currently unknown.

The clonotype originates from a human donor with ulcerative colitis or Crohn's disease, or a healthy co-twin of an affected twin (not recorded which). Source material: blood. This receptor chain uses TRBV24-1 and TRBJ1-2; TCRdb selects TRBD1, and the lack of DNA leaves this call unchecked. CDR3 protein: CATSEARQGYGYTF.